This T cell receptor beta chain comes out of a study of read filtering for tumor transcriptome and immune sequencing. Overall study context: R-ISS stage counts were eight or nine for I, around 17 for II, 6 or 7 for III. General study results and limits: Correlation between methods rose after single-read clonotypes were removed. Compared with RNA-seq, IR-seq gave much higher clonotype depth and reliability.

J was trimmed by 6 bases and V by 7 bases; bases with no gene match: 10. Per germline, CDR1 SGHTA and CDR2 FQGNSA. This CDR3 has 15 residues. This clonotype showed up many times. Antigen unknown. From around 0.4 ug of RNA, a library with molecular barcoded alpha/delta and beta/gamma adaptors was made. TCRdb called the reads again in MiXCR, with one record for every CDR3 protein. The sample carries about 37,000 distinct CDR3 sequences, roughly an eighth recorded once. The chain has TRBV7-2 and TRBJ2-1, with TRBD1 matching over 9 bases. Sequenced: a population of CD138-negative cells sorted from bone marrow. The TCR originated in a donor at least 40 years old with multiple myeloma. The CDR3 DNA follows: TGTGCCAGCACAGATTTTGGGACAGGGTCCAATGAGCAGTTCTTC. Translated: CASTDFGTGSNEQFF.